Shown below are 3 T cell receptor beta chains from a single sample sequenced in a study of blood T cell repertoires in COVID-19. The method was immunoSEQ multiplex PCR; TCRdb's version includes in-frame clones alone and lacks a portion of them. In the table there are roughly 27,000 clones, roughly 90% of which are singletons. The sample comprised peripheral blood. Every receptor here comes from a human donor in a cohort sampled during active COVID-19.

The rearrangement joins TRBV5-4 to TRBJ2-3, with 9 nucleotides matching TRBD2. With V trimmed by 0 bases and J by 0 bases, 8 bases remained unmatched. CDR1 and CDR2 (germline): SGHNT, YYREEE (reference sequence). The CDR3 is 18 amino acids. CDR3 bases: TGTGCCAGCAGCTTGGTCCCTAGACTAGCGGTAAGCACAGATACGCAGTATTTT. This codes for CASSLVPRLAVSTDTQYF.

CDR3 loop: CASSEPGQGRSTDTQYF. The CDR3 DNA reads TGTGCCAGCAGTGAACCGGGACAGGGAAGGTCCACAGATACGCAGTATTTT. This rearrangement joins TRBV2 to TRBJ2-3; 9 nucleotides match TRBD1. V shed 2 bases and J 2 bases; nucleotides not matched to a gene: 8. Germline V gene sequence: CDR1 SNHLY, CDR2 FYNNEI. The CDR3 is 17 amino acids.

J is TRBJ2-7 and V is TRBV7-9, with D hard to call. Trimming removed 5 bases from V and 2 bases from J, with 10 bases in between. Germline lookup yields CDR1 SEHNR and CDR2 FQNEAQ (reference sequence). The CDR3 is 13 residues long. The CDR3 DNA sequence: TGTGCCAGCAGCACCCAGGCCACCTACGAGCAGTACTTC. Residues: CASSTQATYEQYF.